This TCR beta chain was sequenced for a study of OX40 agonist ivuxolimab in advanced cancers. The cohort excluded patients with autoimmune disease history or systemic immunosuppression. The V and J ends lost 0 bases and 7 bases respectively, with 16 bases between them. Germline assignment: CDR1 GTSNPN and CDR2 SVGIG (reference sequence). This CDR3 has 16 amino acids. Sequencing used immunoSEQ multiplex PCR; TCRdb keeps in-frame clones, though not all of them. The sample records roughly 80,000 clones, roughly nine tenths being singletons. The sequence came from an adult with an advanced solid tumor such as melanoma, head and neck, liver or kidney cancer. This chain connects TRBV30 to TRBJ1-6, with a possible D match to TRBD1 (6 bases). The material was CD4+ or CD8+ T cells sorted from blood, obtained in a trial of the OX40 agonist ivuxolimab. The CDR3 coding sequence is TGTGCCTGGAGTGTACTAGAGTGGACAGCAAATTCACCCCTCCACTTT. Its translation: CAWSVLEWTANSPLHF.